This TCR beta chain derives from a study of graft-versus-host responses after intestinal transplantation. Assay used: immunoSEQ multiplex PCR; TCRdb lists only in-frame clones, some missing. The sample comprises under 30,000 clones, approximately 95% of which are singletons, and approximately 0.5% rests with the top ten. Germline values: CDR1 LNHDA, CDR2 SQIVND (reference sequence). V gave up 5 bases and J gave up 7 bases; unmatched junction bases: 14. This CDR3 has 17 amino acids. The sample consisted of PBMCs, taken 18 days after transplant. This chain links TRBV19 with TRBJ1-4; 9 bases match TRBD1. This receptor was identified in a human patient who received an intestinal transplant, so some T cells may come from the graft donor. This CDR3 reads CASSPRTGALEVEKLFF. DNA of the CDR3: TGTGCCAGTAGTCCCCGGACAGGGGCGTTGGAGGTTGAAAAACTGTTTTTT. The variable domain in full, completed from reference TRBV19 and TRBJ1-4, reads DGGITQSPKYLFRKEGQNVTLSCEQNLNHDAMYWYRQDPGQGLRLIYYSQIVNDFQKGDIAEGYSVSREKKESFPLTVTSAQKNPTAFYLCASSPRTGALEVEKLFFGSGTQLSVL.